This TCR beta chain was recovered during a study of vaccination and CD4 T cells after COVID-19. On the study more broadly: Median draw time for post-COVID samples was more than 80 days post-diagnosis (range 35 to 161). Findings of the study overall: Spike mono-reactivity was evident in 304 of the 307 vaccine-specific clones derived from convalescent patients.

Treatment here: roughly 11-day PBMC culture with coronavirus spike peptide pools or control peptides (ViraFEST assay). Once cultured about eleven days, CD4+ T cells underwent isolation by negative selection. Per the germline V gene, CDR1 is DFQATT and CDR2 is SNEGSKA (reference sequence). The CDR3 length is 15 residues. V shed 0 bases and J shed 2 bases, with 12 bases lying between them. Sequencing of the DNA from cultured CD4+ T cells was carried out with the Oncomine TCR Beta short-read assay. TCRdb analysed the PCR reads with MiXCR anew, one entry per CDR3 protein. The sample yields 9,500 to 15,000 distinct CDR3 sequences, roughly three fifths seen once. As concerns this clonotype: Its antigen remains unidentified.

This clonotype was sampled from a human donor who had recovered from COVID-19. V gene TRBV20-1 combines with J gene TRBJ2-3, with D possibly TRBD1 on 6 matching bases. Sequenced: CD4+ T cells from blood, cultured in vitro. As DNA, the CDR3 is TGCAGTGCTAGAGACGCCGGGACACCCACAGATACGCAGTATTTT. This codes for CSARDAGTPTDTQYF.